The rows below give T cell receptor beta chains drawn from one sample of a study of post-analysis software for immune sequencing data. TCRdb reprocessed the PCR reads with MiXCR, giving one entry per CDR3 protein. The sample lists approximately 570,000 distinct CDR3 sequences, about 40% occurring once. The sample taken for sequencing was blood. The receptors shown here come from a girl under 18 with multiple sclerosis. The CDR3 runs from the conserved cysteine through the conserved F or W. The D gene is left open where the match is weak. Size tells how often a clone was seen (once, few, many) or the class of an expanded clone, and some rows leave it out.

d_gene: NA; v_gene: TRBV11-2; abundance: NA; len: 17; j_gene: TRBJ2-7; CDR3nt: TGTGCCAGCAGCTTAGCCCGAGGAGCCAGAGGTCGCTACGAGCAGTACTTC; CDR3aa: CASSLARGARGRYEQYF
d_gene: NA; v_gene: TRBV29-1; abundance: NA; len: 15; j_gene: TRBJ2-5; CDR3nt: TGCAGCGTTGAAATACTTACACTGTACCAAGAGACCCAGTACTTC; CDR3aa: CSVEILTLYQETQYF
d_gene: NA; v_gene: TRBV6-1; abundance: NA; len: 13; j_gene: TRBJ2-7; CDR3nt: TGTGCCAGCAGTGAAAGTAGTCCCTTCGAGCAGTACTTC; CDR3aa: CASSESSPFEQYF
d_gene: NA; v_gene: TRBV6-6; abundance: NA; len: 14; j_gene: TRBJ2-3; CDR3nt: TGTGCCAGCAGTCCCCGGGACCCCACAGATACGCAGTATTTT; CDR3aa: CASSPRDPTDTQYF
d_gene: TRBD1; v_gene: TRBV12-3/TRBV12-4; abundance: NA; len: 15; j_gene: TRBJ2-7; CDR3nt: TGTGCCAGCAGCCTAGGGGGACAGGGGGTTGTGGAGCAGTACTTC; CDR3aa: CASSLGGQGVVEQYF
d_gene: NA; v_gene: TRBV12-3/TRBV12-4; abundance: NA; len: 16; j_gene: TRBJ1-2; CDR3nt: TGTGCCAGCAGTTCCAGGATCTTTACAGGGATGTATGGCTACACCTTC; CDR3aa: CASSSRIFTGMYGYTF
d_gene: NA; v_gene: TRBV20-1; abundance: few; len: 10; j_gene: TRBJ2-1; CDR3nt: TGCAGTGCTCCAGAGGGTGAGCAGTTCTTC; CDR3aa: CSAPEGEQFF
d_gene: NA; v_gene: TRBV12-3/TRBV12-4; abundance: NA; len: 14; j_gene: TRBJ2-3; CDR3nt: TGTGCCAGCAGTTTAAGACTGGGTAGCGATACGCAGTATTTT; CDR3aa: CASSLRLGSDTQYF
d_gene: NA; v_gene: TRBV15; abundance: few; len: 14; j_gene: TRBJ2-7; CDR3nt: TGTGCCACCAGCAGAGTGGGACATTCCTACGAGCAGTACTTC; CDR3aa: CATSRVGHSYEQYF
d_gene: TRBD1; v_gene: TRBV6-6; abundance: NA; len: 15; j_gene: TRBJ2-3; CDR3nt: TGTGCCAGCAGAACCGGGACAGGGGGCGACGATACGCAGTATTTT; CDR3aa: CASRTGTGGDDTQYF
d_gene: NA; v_gene: TRBV7-9; abundance: NA; len: 15; j_gene: TRBJ1-2; CDR3nt: TGTGCCAGCAGCTTAGGCAGGTCGGGGACCTATGGCTACACCTTC; CDR3aa: CASSLGRSGTYGYTF
d_gene: NA; v_gene: TRBV12-3/TRBV12-4; abundance: once; len: 14; j_gene: TRBJ1-4; CDR3nt: TGTGCCAGCAGTTTATCGGGTCGGGGGGAAAAACTGTTTTTT; CDR3aa: CASSLSGRGEKLFF
d_gene: TRBD1; v_gene: TRBV12-3/TRBV12-4; abundance: NA; len: 16; j_gene: TRBJ1-2; CDR3nt: TGTGCCAGCAACCTAGGGGGCAGGGATTCTAACTATGGCTACACCTTC; CDR3aa: CASNLGGRDSNYGYTF
d_gene: NA; v_gene: TRBV12-3/TRBV12-4; abundance: NA; len: 16; j_gene: TRBJ1-5; CDR3nt: TGTGCCAGCAGTGCCTTGTCGGGGTATAGCAATCAGCCCCAGCATTTT; CDR3aa: CASSALSGYSNQPQHF
d_gene: TRBD2; v_gene: TRBV30; abundance: NA; len: 16; j_gene: TRBJ2-2; CDR3nt: TGTGCCTGGAGTAGCGGGAGCCGAAGAAACACCGGGGAGCTGTTTTTT; CDR3aa: CAWSSGSRRNTGELFF
d_gene: TRBD1; v_gene: TRBV2; abundance: once; len: 15; j_gene: TRBJ1-1; CDR3nt: TGTGCCAGCAGACAAGGGGGCCTCCTTAACACTGAAGCTTTCTTT; CDR3aa: CASRQGGLLNTEAFF
d_gene: NA; v_gene: TRBV28; abundance: few; len: 14; j_gene: TRBJ2-3; CDR3nt: TGTGCCAGCAGTTCTGCGGGCGGGGCAGATACGCAGTATTTT; CDR3aa: CASSSAGGADTQYF